This TCR beta chain was captured by sequencing in a study of cytomegalovirus exposure and HLA in healthy donors. Notes on the study in general: In a later analysis, across HLA loci, associated TCR counts were highest for DRB1, lowest for HLA-C. Most TCRs appeared rarely, but some public TCRs recurred in many donors. There was a cluster of highly shared sequence variants that was likely a sequencing artifact.

A note on this clone: Antigen: not known.

The primer mix had 60 Vbeta and 13 Jbeta primers. The repertoire was sequenced with immunoSEQ multiplex PCR; TCRdb's copy has only in-frame clones and lacks some. Among about 170,000 clones listed, 76% were seen once. The sample consisted of PBMCs. The TCR was taken from a female donor in good health and CMV-seronegative.

As DNA, the CDR3 is TGTGCCAGCAGCCCCCCAGTTCCTAACTATGGCTACACCTTC. Amino acid sequence: CASSPPVPNYGYTF. This chain joins TRBV5-4 and TRBJ1-2; no reliable D call. The germline V gene has CDR1 SGHNT and CDR2 YYREEE (reference sequence). The CDR3 is 14 residues long. V was shortened by 4 bases and J by 0 bases, with 10 bases between the two germline ends.